This TCR beta chain was retrieved from a study of shared clonotypes between healthy human individuals. Terminally differentiated effector memory CD45RA+ cells were excluded from the naive CD8 cells, which were CD45RO-negative and positively selected for CCR7. J gave up 3 bases and V 1 base, and 11 bases lay outside the gene matches. The CDR3 has 18 amino acids. The V gene's germline CDR1 is MGHRA and CDR2 YSYEKL. Clones were sequenced by immunoSEQ multiplex PCR, and TCRdb holds only the in-frame ones, with some missing. The table records about 1,900,000 clones, about 95% of them present only once. This sequence was found in a man in his late teens or twenties in good health. Material: naive CD8+ T cells sorted from blood. The V gene is TRBV4-1, the J gene TRBJ1-2; 10 bases align to TRBD1. The CDR3 sequence is CASSQVPDWDRGDYGYTF. The CDR3 DNA follows: TGCGCCAGCAGCCAAGTTCCTGATTGGGACAGGGGTGACTATGGCTACACCTTC.